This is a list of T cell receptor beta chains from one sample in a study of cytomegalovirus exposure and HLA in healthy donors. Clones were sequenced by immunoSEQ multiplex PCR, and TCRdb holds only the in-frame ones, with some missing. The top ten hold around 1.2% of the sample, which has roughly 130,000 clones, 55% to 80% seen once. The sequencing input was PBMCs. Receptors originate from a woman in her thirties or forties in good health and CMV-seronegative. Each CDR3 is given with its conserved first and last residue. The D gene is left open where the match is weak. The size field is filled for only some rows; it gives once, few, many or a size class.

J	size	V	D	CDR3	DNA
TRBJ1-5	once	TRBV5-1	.	CASSLETGGQPQHF	TGCGCCAGCAGCTTGGAAACAGGCGGTCAGCCCCAGCATTTT
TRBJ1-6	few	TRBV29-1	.	CFDRDNSPLHF	TGCTTTGACAGAGATAATTCACCCCTCCACTTT
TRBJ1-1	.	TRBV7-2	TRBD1	CASSLATGGRAFF	TGTGCCAGCAGCTTAGCTACAGGGGGCCGAGCTTTCTTT
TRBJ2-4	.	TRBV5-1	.	CASSLSGAPDKNIQYF	TGCGCCAGCAGCTTGTCAGGGGCGCCTGACAAAAACATTCAGTACTTC
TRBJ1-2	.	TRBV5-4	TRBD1	CASNFRDRGQSGYTF	TGTGCCAGCAACTTCCGGGACAGGGGGCAGAGTGGCTACACCTTC
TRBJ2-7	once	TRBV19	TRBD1	CASIGTGSPYEQYF	TGTGCCAGTATTGGGACAGGGTCGCCCTACGAGCAGTACTTC
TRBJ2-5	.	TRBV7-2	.	CASSLSGGQQTQYF	TGTGCCAGCAGCTTATCGGGCGGGCAACAGACCCAGTACTTC
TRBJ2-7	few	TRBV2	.	CASSITGYEQYF	TGTGCCAGCAGTATCACAGGCTACGAGCAGTACTTC
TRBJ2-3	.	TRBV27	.	CASSSQVSTDTQYF	TGTGCCAGCAGTTCGCAGGTTAGCACAGATACGCAGTATTTT
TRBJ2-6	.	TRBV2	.	CASRFESGANVLTF	TGTGCCAGCAGGTTCGAGTCTGGGGCCAACGTCCTGACTTTC
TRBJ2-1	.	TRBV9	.	CASSVAGSHGEVEQFF	TGTGCCAGCAGCGTAGCTGGGAGTCACGGGGAAGTTGAGCAGTTCTTC
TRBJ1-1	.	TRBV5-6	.	CASSLFYLRGNTEAFF	TGTGCCAGCAGCTTGTTTTATTTGCGGGGAAACACTGAAGCTTTCTTT
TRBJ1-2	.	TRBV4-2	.	CASSQETKKAGWDYGYTF	TGTGCCAGCAGCCAAGAAACGAAAAAAGCAGGGTGGGACTATGGCTACACCTTC
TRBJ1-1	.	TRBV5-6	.	CASSLPGITEAFF	TGTGCCAGCAGCTTACCAGGGATCACTGAAGCTTTCTTT